Listed below are T cell receptor beta chains from one sample, sequenced in a study of PD-L1 blockade in urothelial cancer. TCRdb keeps only in-frame clones here, not all; method: immunoSEQ multiplex PCR. In the table there are some 40,000 clones, less than 95% of which are singletons. Specimen: PBMCs, collected around atezolizumab (anti-PD-L1) treatment. These TCRs come from a man between 70 and 80 years old with urothelial cancer. Each CDR3 is given with its conserved first and last residue. D genes are given only for firm matches. Rows give clone size only sometimes, using once, few, many, or a class for an expanded clone.

clone size: .
J gene: TRBJ2-3
CDR3 length: 13
V gene: TRBV5-5
D gene: TRBD1
CDR3 protein: CASSPQGADTQYF
CDR3 DNA: TGTGCCAGCAGCCCTCAGGGGGCAGATACGCAGTATTTT

clone size: .
J gene: TRBJ2-7
CDR3 length: 12
V gene: TRBV28
D gene: .
CDR3 protein: CASSFTSGEQYF
CDR3 DNA: TGTGCCAGCAGTTTTACGAGCGGCGAGCAGTACTTC

clone size: .
J gene: TRBJ1-1
CDR3 length: 14
V gene: TRBV6-6
D gene: TRBD1
CDR3 protein: CASSTGGSGTEAFF
CDR3 DNA: TGTGCCAGCAGTACAGGGGGCTCAGGCACTGAAGCTTTCTTT

clone size: .
J gene: TRBJ2-3
CDR3 length: 15
V gene: TRBV5-1
D gene: TRBD2
CDR3 protein: CASALAGVRTDTQYF
CDR3 DNA: TGCGCCAGTGCCCTAGCGGGAGTTAGGACGGATACGCAGTATTTT

clone size: once
J gene: TRBJ2-7
CDR3 length: 15
V gene: TRBV6-1
D gene: TRBD1
CDR3 protein: CASTKGQGAGYEQYF
CDR3 DNA: TGTGCCAGCACCAAGGGACAGGGGGCCGGGTACGAGCAGTACTTC

clone size: .
J gene: TRBJ2-1
CDR3 length: 15
V gene: TRBV6-5
D gene: TRBD1
CDR3 protein: CASSYSGDSINEQFF
CDR3 DNA: TGTGCCAGCAGTTACTCTGGGGACAGTATCAATGAGCAGTTCTTC

clone size: .
J gene: TRBJ2-2
CDR3 length: 14
V gene: TRBV27
D gene: .
CDR3 protein: CASSQERGHGELFF
CDR3 DNA: TGTGCCAGCAGCCAGGAAAGGGGACACGGGGAGCTGTTTTTT

clone size: .
J gene: TRBJ2-6
CDR3 length: 17
V gene: TRBV6-1
D gene: .
CDR3 protein: CASSVQGPSSGANVLTF
CDR3 DNA: TGTGCCAGCAGTGTACAGGGTCCTAGCTCTGGGGCCAACGTCCTGACTTTC

clone size: few
J gene: TRBJ1-5
CDR3 length: 13
V gene: TRBV28
D gene: .
CDR3 protein: CASTTTGVQPQHF
CDR3 DNA: TGTGCCAGCACCACGACAGGAGTTCAGCCCCAGCATTTT

clone size: .
J gene: TRBJ2-2
CDR3 length: 13
V gene: TRBV7-7
D gene: .
CDR3 protein: CASSLGDTGELFF
CDR3 DNA: TGTGCCAGCAGCTTAGGAGACACCGGGGAGCTGTTTTTT

clone size: .
J gene: TRBJ1-6
CDR3 length: 13
V gene: TRBV7-9
D gene: .
CDR3 protein: CASSLEFRGTLHF
CDR3 DNA: TGTGCCAGCAGCTTAGAATTCAGGGGAACCCTCCACTTT

clone size: once
J gene: TRBJ2-7
CDR3 length: 15
V gene: TRBV9
D gene: TRBD1
CDR3 protein: CASSRYGTGSDEQYF
CDR3 DNA: TGTGCCAGCAGTCGATACGGGACAGGGAGCGACGAGCAGTACTTC

clone size: .
J gene: TRBJ1-1
CDR3 length: 14
V gene: TRBV5-1
D gene: .
CDR3 protein: CASSLGQSNTEAFF
CDR3 DNA: TGCGCCAGCAGCTTGGGACAGAGTAACACTGAAGCTTTCTTT

clone size: once
J gene: TRBJ2-3
CDR3 length: 14
V gene: TRBV6-1
D gene: TRBD2
CDR3 protein: CASERLASTDTQYF
CDR3 DNA: TGTGCCAGCGAACGACTAGCTAGCACAGATACGCAGTATTTT

clone size: few
J gene: TRBJ1-5
CDR3 length: 15
V gene: TRBV19
D gene: .
CDR3 protein: CASSRAGVSNQPQHF
CDR3 DNA: TGTGCCAGTAGCCGGGCGGGTGTTAGCAATCAGCCCCAGCATTTT

clone size: .
J gene: TRBJ2-6
CDR3 length: 17
V gene: TRBV9
D gene: .
CDR3 protein: CASSVGGGVPGANVLTF
CDR3 DNA: TGTGCCAGCAGCGTAGGCGGCGGGGTCCCTGGGGCCAACGTCCTGACTTTC

clone size: .
J gene: TRBJ2-2
CDR3 length: 13
V gene: TRBV25-1
D gene: TRBD1
CDR3 protein: CASTTGAVGELFF
CDR3 DNA: TGTGCCAGCACGACAGGGGCGGTCGGGGAGCTGTTTTTT

clone size: .
J gene: TRBJ1-2
CDR3 length: 16
V gene: TRBV19
D gene: TRBD1
CDR3 protein: CASSRGTGREMNGYTF
CDR3 DNA: TGTGCCAGTAGTAGAGGGACAGGGAGAGAGATGAATGGCTACACCTTC

clone size: .
J gene: TRBJ1-1
CDR3 length: 15
V gene: TRBV28
D gene: .
CDR3 protein: CASSFFRGGITEAFF
CDR3 DNA: TGTGCCAGCAGTTTCTTTAGGGGTGGAATTACTGAAGCTTTCTTT

clone size: .
J gene: TRBJ2-3
CDR3 length: 13
V gene: TRBV2
D gene: TRBD2
CDR3 protein: CASASGNLDTQYF
CDR3 DNA: TGTGCCAGCGCTAGCGGGAATCTAGATACGCAGTATTTT

clone size: .
J gene: TRBJ2-2
CDR3 length: 17
V gene: TRBV28
D gene: TRBD2
CDR3 protein: CASSQTSGRGNTGELFF
CDR3 DNA: TGTGCCAGCAGTCAGACTAGCGGGAGAGGGAACACCGGGGAGCTGTTTTTT

clone size: .
J gene: TRBJ2-1
CDR3 length: 18
V gene: TRBV5-1
D gene: TRBD2
CDR3 protein: CASSSAGGRAVTYNEQFF
CDR3 DNA: TGCGCCAGCAGCTCCGCTGGCGGGAGGGCCGTTACCTACAATGAGCAGTTCTTC

clone size: .
J gene: TRBJ2-5
CDR3 length: 13
V gene: TRBV6-5
D gene: .
CDR3 protein: CASSTGSQETQYF
CDR3 DNA: TGTGCCAGCAGTACAGGAAGCCAAGAGACCCAGTACTTC

clone size: .
J gene: TRBJ1-2
CDR3 length: 13
V gene: TRBV19
D gene: .
CDR3 protein: CASGGLPDYGYTF
CDR3 DNA: TGTGCCAGCGGGGGGCTCCCCGACTATGGCTACACCTTC

clone size: once
J gene: TRBJ2-5
CDR3 length: 14
V gene: TRBV7-8
D gene: .
CDR3 protein: CASSLPGLTGTQYF
CDR3 DNA: TGTGCCAGCAGCTTACCGGGACTCACAGGAACCCAGTACTTC

clone size: .
J gene: TRBJ2-3
CDR3 length: 15
V gene: TRBV2
D gene: TRBD2
CDR3 protein: CASNLLTSGTDTQYF
CDR3 DNA: TGTGCCAGCAATTTACTGACTAGCGGGACAGATACGCAGTATTTT

clone size: once
J gene: TRBJ2-3
CDR3 length: 16
V gene: TRBV9
D gene: TRBD2
CDR3 protein: CASAGTSGIGTDTQYF
CDR3 DNA: TGTGCCAGCGCCGGGACTAGCGGGATCGGTACAGATACGCAGTATTTT

clone size: .
J gene: TRBJ2-1
CDR3 length: 13
V gene: TRBV6-6
D gene: .
CDR3 protein: CASTGISYNEQFF
CDR3 DNA: TGTGCCAGCACCGGGATCTCCTACAATGAGCAGTTCTTC

clone size: .
J gene: TRBJ2-2
CDR3 length: 17
V gene: TRBV5-4
D gene: TRBD2
CDR3 protein: CASSPAGTSGNTGELFF
CDR3 DNA: TGTGCCAGCAGCCCGGCCGGGACTAGCGGGAACACCGGGGAGCTGTTTTTT

clone size: .
J gene: TRBJ2-2
CDR3 length: 15
V gene: TRBV15
D gene: .
CDR3 protein: CATSRVPTGTGELFF
CDR3 DNA: TGTGCCACCAGCAGAGTGCCTACGGGGACCGGGGAGCTGTTTTTT

clone size: .
J gene: TRBJ1-3
CDR3 length: 14
V gene: TRBV7-9
D gene: .
CDR3 protein: CASSLGVEGNTIYF
CDR3 DNA: TGTGCCAGCAGCTTAGGCGTGGAGGGAAACACCATATATTTT

clone size: .
J gene: TRBJ2-6
CDR3 length: 20
V gene: TRBV27
D gene: TRBD2
CDR3 protein: CASSAISGLAGVVGANVLTF
CDR3 DNA: TGTGCCAGCAGTGCGATCTCTGGACTAGCGGGAGTCGTTGGGGCCAACGTCCTGACTTTC

clone size: .
J gene: TRBJ2-1
CDR3 length: 15
V gene: TRBV9
D gene: TRBD2
CDR3 protein: CASSVGTSGYNEQFF
CDR3 DNA: TGTGCCAGCAGCGTAGGGACTAGCGGATACAATGAGCAGTTCTTC